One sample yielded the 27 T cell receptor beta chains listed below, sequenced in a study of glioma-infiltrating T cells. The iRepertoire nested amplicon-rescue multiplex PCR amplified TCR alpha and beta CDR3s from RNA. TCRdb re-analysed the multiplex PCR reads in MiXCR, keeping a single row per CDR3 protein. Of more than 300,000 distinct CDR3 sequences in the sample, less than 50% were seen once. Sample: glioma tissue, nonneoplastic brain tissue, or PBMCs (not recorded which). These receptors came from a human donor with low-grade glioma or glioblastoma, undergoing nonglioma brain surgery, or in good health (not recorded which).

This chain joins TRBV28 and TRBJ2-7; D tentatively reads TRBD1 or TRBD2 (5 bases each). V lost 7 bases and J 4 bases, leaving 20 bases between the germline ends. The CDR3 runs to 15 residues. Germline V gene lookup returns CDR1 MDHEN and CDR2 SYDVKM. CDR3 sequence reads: CASISGAYPLYEQYF. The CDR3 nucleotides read TGTGCCAGCATTTCCGGGGCCTACCCACTATACGAGCAGTACTTC.

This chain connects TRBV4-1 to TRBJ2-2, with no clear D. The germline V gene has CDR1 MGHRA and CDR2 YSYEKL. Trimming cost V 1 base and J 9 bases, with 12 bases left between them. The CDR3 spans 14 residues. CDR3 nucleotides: TGCGCCAGCAGCCAAGCCAGTTTGCCCCGGGAGCTGTTTTTT. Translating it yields CASSQASLPRELFF.

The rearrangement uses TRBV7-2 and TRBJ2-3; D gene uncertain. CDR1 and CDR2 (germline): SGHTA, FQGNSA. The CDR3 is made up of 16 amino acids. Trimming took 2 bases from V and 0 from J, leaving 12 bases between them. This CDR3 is CASSLMVGSSTDTQYF. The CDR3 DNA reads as TGTGCCAGCAGCTTAATGGTTGGCTCGAGCACAGATACGCAGTATTTT.

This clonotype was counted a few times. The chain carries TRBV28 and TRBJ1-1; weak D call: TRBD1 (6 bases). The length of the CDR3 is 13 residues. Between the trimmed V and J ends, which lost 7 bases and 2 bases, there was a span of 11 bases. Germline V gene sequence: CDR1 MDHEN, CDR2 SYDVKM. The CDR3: CASISGGNTEAFF. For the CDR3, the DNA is TGTGCCAGCATCTCGGGGGGCAACACTGAAGCTTTCTTT.

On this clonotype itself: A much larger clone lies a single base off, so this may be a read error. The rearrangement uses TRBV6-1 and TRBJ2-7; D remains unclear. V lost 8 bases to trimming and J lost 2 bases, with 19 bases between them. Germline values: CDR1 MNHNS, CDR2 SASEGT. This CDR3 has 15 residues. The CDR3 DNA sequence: TGTGCCAGCGGTCCCCTCCCGACGCTCACCTACGAGCAGTACTTC. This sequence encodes CASGPLPTLTYEQYF.

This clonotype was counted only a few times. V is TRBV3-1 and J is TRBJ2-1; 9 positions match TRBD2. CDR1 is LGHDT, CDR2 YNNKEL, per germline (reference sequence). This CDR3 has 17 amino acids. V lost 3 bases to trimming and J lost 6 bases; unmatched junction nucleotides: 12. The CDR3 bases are TGTGCCAGCAGCCACGGTTATAGCGGGAGACCTTTCAATGAGCAGTTCTTC. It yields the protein CASSHGYSGRPFNEQFF.

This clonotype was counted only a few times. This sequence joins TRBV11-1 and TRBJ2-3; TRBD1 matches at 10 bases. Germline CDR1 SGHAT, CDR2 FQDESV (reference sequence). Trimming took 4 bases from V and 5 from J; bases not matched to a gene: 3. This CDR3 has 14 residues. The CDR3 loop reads CASSYGQGGDTQYF. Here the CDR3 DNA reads TGTGCCAGCAGCTACGGACAGGGGGGAGATACGCAGTATTTT.

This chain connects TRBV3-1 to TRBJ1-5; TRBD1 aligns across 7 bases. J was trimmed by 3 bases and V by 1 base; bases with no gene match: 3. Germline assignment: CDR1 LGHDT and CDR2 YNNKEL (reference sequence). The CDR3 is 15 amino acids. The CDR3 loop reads CASSQGGQFNQPQHF. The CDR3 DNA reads TGTGCCAGCAGCCAAGGGGGACAGTTCAATCAGCCCCAGCATTTT.

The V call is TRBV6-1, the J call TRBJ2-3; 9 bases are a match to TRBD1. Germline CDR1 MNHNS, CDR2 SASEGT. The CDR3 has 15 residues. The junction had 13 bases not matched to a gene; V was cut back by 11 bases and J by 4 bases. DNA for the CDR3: TGTGCCGGCGGATACGGGACAGGGTCATCAGATACGCAGTATTTT. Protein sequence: CAGGYGTGSSDTQYF.

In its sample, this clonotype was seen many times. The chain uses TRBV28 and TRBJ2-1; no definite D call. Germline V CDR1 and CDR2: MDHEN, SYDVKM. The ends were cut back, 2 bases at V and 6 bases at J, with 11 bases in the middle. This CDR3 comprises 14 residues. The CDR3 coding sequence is TGTGCCAGCAGTTTACTAGGCAAATTCAATGAGCAGTTCTTC. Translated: CASSLLGKFNEQFF.

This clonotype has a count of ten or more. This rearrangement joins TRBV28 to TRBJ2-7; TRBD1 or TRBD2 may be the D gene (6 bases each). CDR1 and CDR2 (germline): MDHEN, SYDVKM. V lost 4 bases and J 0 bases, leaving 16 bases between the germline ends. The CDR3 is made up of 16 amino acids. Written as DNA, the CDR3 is TGTGCCAGCAGTTCCCTGGGGGGCGTAGTCTCCTACGAGCAGTACTTC. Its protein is CASSSLGGVVSYEQYF.

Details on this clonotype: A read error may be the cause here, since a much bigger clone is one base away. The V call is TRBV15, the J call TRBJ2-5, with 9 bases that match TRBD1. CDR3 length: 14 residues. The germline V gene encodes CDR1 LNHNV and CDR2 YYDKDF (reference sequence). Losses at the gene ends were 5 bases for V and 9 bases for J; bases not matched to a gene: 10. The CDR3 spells CATSWGQGGEAQYF. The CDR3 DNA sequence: TGTGCCACCAGCTGGGGACAGGGTGGTGAGGCCCAGTACTTC.

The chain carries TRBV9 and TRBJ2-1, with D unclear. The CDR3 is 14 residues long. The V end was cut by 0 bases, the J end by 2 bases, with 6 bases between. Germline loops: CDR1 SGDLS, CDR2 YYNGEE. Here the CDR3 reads CASSVGVAYNEQFF. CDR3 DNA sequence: TGTGCCAGCAGCGTAGGAGTAGCCTACAATGAGCAGTTCTTC.

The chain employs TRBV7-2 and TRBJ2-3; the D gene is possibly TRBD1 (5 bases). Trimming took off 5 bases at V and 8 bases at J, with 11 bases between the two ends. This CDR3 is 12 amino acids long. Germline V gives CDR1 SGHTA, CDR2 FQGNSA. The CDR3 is CASSPLQGTQYF. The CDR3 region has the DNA TGTGCCAGCAGCCCCTTGCAGGGTACGCAGTATTTT.

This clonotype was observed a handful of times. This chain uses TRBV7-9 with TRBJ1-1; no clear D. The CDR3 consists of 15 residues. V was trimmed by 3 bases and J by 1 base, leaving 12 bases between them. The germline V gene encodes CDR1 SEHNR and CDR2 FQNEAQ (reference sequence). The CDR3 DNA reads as TGTGCCAGCAGCTTTTCTACAGCCGCGAACACTGAAGCTTTCTTT. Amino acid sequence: CASSFSTAANTEAFF. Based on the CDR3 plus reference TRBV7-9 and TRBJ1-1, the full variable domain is DTGVSQNPRHKITKRGQNVTFRCDPISEHNRLYWYRQTLGQGPEFLTYFQNEAQLEKSRLLSDRFSAERPKGSFSTLEIQRTEQGDSAMYLCASSFSTAANTEAFFGQGTRLTVV.

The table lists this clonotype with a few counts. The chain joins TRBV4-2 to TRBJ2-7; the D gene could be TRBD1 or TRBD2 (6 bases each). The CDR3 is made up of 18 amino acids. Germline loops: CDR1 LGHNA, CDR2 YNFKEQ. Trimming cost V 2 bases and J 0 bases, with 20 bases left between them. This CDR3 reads CASSQRPSRDTSSYEQYF. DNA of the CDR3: TGTGCCAGCAGCCAAAGGCCCTCGCGGGACACTAGCTCCTACGAGCAGTACTTC.

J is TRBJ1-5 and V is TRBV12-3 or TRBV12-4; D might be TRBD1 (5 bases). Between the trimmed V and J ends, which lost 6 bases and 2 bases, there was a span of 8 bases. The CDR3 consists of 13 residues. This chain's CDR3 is CASRRGGNQPQHF. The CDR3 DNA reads TGTGCCAGCAGGCGGGGGGGCAATCAGCCCCAGCATTTT.

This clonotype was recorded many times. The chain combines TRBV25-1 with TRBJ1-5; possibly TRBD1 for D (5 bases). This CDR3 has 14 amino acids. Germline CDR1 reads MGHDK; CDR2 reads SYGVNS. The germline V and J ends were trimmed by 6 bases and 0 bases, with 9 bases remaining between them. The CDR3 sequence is CASSGAFSNQPQHF. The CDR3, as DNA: TGTGCCAGCAGCGGGGCCTTTAGCAATCAGCCCCAGCATTTT. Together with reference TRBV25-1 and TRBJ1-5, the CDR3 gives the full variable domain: EADIYQTPRYLVIGTGKKITLECSQTMGHDKMYWYQQDPGMELHLIHYSYGVNSTEKGDLSSESTVSRIRTEHFPLTLESARPSHTSQYLCASSGAFSNQPQHFGDGTRLSIL.

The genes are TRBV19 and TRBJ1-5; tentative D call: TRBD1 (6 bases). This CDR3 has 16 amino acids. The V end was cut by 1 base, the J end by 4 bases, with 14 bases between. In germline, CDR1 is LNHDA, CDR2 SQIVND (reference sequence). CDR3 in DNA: TGTGCCAGTAGTATAGGGGGGGCAGCTCATAATCAGCCCCAGCATTTT. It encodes CASSIGGAAHNQPQHF.

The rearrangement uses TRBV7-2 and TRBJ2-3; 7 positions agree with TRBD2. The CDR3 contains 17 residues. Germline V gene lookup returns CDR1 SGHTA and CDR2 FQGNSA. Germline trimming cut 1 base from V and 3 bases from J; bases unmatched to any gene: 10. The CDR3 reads CASSLVRGGSGTDTQYF. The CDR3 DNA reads TGTGCCAGCAGCTTAGTTCGGGGCGGGAGTGGGACAGATACGCAGTATTTT.

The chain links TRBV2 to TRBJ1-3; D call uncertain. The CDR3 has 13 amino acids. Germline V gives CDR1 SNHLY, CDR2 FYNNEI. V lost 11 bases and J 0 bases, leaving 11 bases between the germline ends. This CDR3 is CAALGLSGNTIYF. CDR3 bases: TGTGCCGCCCTTGGCCTCTCTGGAAACACCATATATTTT.

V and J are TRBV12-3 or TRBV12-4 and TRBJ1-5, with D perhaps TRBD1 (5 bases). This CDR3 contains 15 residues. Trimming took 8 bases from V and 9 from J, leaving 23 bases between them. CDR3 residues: CASSPQVGNGGPQHF. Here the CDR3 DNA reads TGTGCCAGCTCCCCCCAGGTAGGGAACGGGGGGCCCCAGCATTTT.

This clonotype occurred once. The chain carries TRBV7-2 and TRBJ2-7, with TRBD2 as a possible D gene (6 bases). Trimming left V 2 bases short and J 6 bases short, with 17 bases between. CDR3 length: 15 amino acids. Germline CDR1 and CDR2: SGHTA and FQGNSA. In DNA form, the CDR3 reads TGTGCCAGCAGCTTATTTCAGGGAGGTCCCAGCGAGCAGTACTTC. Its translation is CASSLFQGGPSEQYF.

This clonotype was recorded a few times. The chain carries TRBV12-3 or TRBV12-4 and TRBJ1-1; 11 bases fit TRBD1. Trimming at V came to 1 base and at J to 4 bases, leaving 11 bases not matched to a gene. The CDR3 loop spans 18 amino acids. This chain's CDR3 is CASSLGRGQGDFGTEAFF. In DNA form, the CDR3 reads TGTGCCAGCAGTTTAGGGCGGGGACAGGGGGATTTCGGCACTGAAGCTTTCTTT.

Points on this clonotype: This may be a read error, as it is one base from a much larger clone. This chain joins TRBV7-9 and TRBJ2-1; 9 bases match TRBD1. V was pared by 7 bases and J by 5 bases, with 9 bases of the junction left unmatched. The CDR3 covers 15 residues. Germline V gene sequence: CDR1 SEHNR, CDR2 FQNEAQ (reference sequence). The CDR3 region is CASTYRTGVDNEQFF. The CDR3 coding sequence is TGTGCCAGCACCTACCGGACAGGGGTGGACAATGAGCAGTTCTTC.

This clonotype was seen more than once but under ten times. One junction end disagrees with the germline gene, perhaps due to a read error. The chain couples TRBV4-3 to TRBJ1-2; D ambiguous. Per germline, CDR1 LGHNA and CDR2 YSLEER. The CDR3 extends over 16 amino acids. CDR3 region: CASSRSRGAGSLGKDF. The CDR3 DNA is TGCGCCAGCAGCCGAAGCCGGGGTGCGGGCTCGCTGGGAAAAGACTTC.

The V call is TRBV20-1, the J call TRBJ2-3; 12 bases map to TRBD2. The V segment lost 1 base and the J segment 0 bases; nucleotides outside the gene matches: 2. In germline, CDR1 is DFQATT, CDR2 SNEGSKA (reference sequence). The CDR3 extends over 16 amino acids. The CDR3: CSARVGTSGSTDTQYF. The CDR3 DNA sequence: TGCAGTGCTAGAGTGGGGACTAGCGGGAGCACAGATACGCAGTATTTT.